One sample yielded the 18 T cell receptor beta chains listed below, sequenced in a study of CD8+ T cells in alopecia areata. Specified treatment: oral pan-JAK inhibitor, 5-10 mg twice daily. Following RNA extraction, reverse transcription yielded cDNA that acted as the sequencing template. The method was immunoSEQ multiplex PCR; TCRdb's version includes in-frame clones alone and lacks a portion of them. The sample shows 200,000 to 250,000 clones, over 60% of them seen only once. Material: CD4+ T cells sorted from blood, obtained at week 4, from a patient treated with tofacitinib. Every receptor here comes from a human donor with alopecia areata.

This clone was counted a few times. This chain connects TRBV29-1 to TRBJ1-2; no firm D call. The germline gives CDR1 SQVTM, CDR2 ANQGSEA. This CDR3 is built from 13 residues. V lost 1 base and J lost 3, with 9 bases in between. CDR3 nucleotides: TGCAGCGTTGAAGGTGGGCGCTACTATGGCTACACCTTC. Its translation: CSVEGGRYYGYTF.

V usage is TRBV11-2 and J usage is TRBJ2-2, with TRBD2 matching 7 bases. V shed 5 bases, J shed 6 bases, and the junction held 6 bases outside the gene matches. This CDR3 comprises 14 residues. CDR1 is SGHAT and CDR2 is FQNNGV in the germline V gene. CDR3 residues: CASSRGRWAGELFF. Written as DNA, the CDR3 is TGTGCCAGCAGCCGCGGGAGATGGGCCGGGGAGCTGTTTTTT.

The chain links TRBV5-1 to TRBJ1-2; D is unclear. V gave up 9 bases and J gave up 4 bases, with 13 bases separating them. The CDR3 has 12 amino acids. CDR1 and CDR2 from the germline V gene are SGHRS and YFSETQ. The DNA of the CDR3 is TGCGCCACTAAAGACGGACCCTATGGCTACACCTTC. Amino acid sequence: CATKDGPYGYTF.

The sample holds a few counts of this clone. The chain uses TRBV5-1 and TRBJ2-7; D gene ambiguous. Trimming removed 0 bases at V and 3 bases at J, with 10 bases between. The length of the CDR3 is 14 residues. Germline V gives CDR1 SGHRS, CDR2 YFSETQ. The CDR3 DNA reads as TGCGCCAGCAGCTTGGAGGTTAGCCACTACGAGCAGTACTTC. This encodes CASSLEVSHYEQYF. Full variable domain (remainder filled in from reference TRBV5-1 and TRBJ2-7): KAGVTQTPRYLIKTRGQQVTLSCSPISGHRSVSWYQQTPGQGLQFLFEYFSETQRNKGNFPGRFSGRQFSNSRSEMNVSTLELGDSALYLCASSLEVSHYEQYFGPGTRLTVT.

This chain connects TRBV30 to TRBJ2-5; 10 bases align to TRBD2. CDR1 and CDR2 (germline): GTSNPN, SVGIG (reference sequence). J lost 5 bases, V lost 3 bases, and 9 bases had no gene match. This CDR3 spans 15 amino acids. In DNA form, the CDR3 reads TGTGCCTGGAGGGGCCTAGCGGGGGTCAAGGAGACCCAGTACTTC. Translating it yields CAWRGLAGVKETQYF.

This clone was seen more than once but under ten times. The gene calls are TRBV7-9 and TRBJ1-1, with D perhaps TRBD1 (5 bases). The CDR3 spans 12 residues. The germline V gene has CDR1 SEHNR and CDR2 FQNEAQ (reference sequence). The V gene lost 3 bases and the J gene lost 8 bases, with 10 bases spanning the gap. The CDR3 is CASSFGGAEAFF. DNA of the CDR3: TGTGCCAGCAGCTTCGGCGGGGCCGAAGCTTTCTTT. The full variable domain, completed using reference TRBV7-9 and TRBJ1-1, is DTGVSQNPRHKITKRGQNVTFRCDPISEHNRLYWYRQTLGQGPEFLTYFQNEAQLEKSRLLSDRFSAERPKGSFSTLEIQRTEQGDSAMYLCASSFGGAEAFFGQGTRLTVV.

The chain couples TRBV29-1 to TRBJ1-2; 7 bases agree with TRBD1. The CDR3 length is 14 residues. Germline trimming cut 5 bases from V and 4 bases from J; bases unmatched to any gene: 10. Germline lookup yields CDR1 SQVTM and CDR2 ANQGSEA. CDR3 amino acids: CSVFRPGGGYGYTF. The CDR3 DNA follows: TGCAGCGTTTTTCGTCCAGGGGGAGGCTATGGCTACACCTTC.

The V call is TRBV15, the J call TRBJ2-7, with TRBD1 matching over 10 bases. This CDR3 contains 17 residues. Germline values: CDR1 LNHNV, CDR2 YYDKDF (reference sequence). V lost 0 bases to trimming and J lost 5 bases; unmatched junction nucleotides: 10. In DNA form, the CDR3 reads TGTGCCACCAGCAGAGATAGAATTCGGGACAGGGGCCACGAGCAGTACTTC. This translates into CATSRDRIRDRGHEQYF.

There are a few counts of this clone. The gene calls are TRBV6-5 and TRBJ1-2, with a weak D call TRBD1 (5 bases). The CDR3 runs to 13 residues. Deletions cut 2 bases from V and 8 bases from J, with 12 bases between. In germline, CDR1 is MNHEY, CDR2 SVGAGI. DNA of the CDR3: TGTGCCAGCAGTTACGTCGCAGGGAAAGGCTACACCTTC. This translates into CASSYVAGKGYTF.

The chain employs TRBV2 and TRBJ2-1, with unresolved D. Trimming removed 8 bases at V and 8 bases at J, with 10 bases between. This CDR3 comprises 11 residues. Looked up from germline, CDR1 is SNHLY and CDR2 is FYNNEI. The CDR3 nucleotides read TGTGCCAGCGAGCAGATCTATGAGCAGTTCTTC. It encodes CASEQIYEQFF.

The chain uses TRBV6-6 and TRBJ1-2; D ambiguous. The CDR3 length is 13 residues. The germline V and J ends were trimmed by 6 bases and 6 bases, with 14 bases remaining between them. Germline values: CDR1 MNHNY, CDR2 SVGAGI (reference sequence). The CDR3 DNA follows: TGTGCCAGCAGGATATTTGACGCCAATGGCTACACCTTC. Its protein product is CASRIFDANGYTF.

V usage is TRBV5-4 and J usage is TRBJ2-5; TRBD1 aligns across 9 bases. Germline CDR1 SGHNT, CDR2 YYREEE (reference sequence). This CDR3 comprises 15 residues. J lost 5 bases, V lost 4 bases, and 9 bases had no gene match. The CDR3 sequence: CASSPGQGGRETQYF. DNA for the CDR3: TGTGCCAGCAGCCCGGGACAGGGTGGACGTGAGACCCAGTACTTC.

The chain recombines TRBV7-2 with TRBJ1-1; D ambiguous. V lost 5 bases and J lost 0, with 10 bases in between. Germline V gene sequence: CDR1 SGHTA, CDR2 FQGNSA. The CDR3 totals 14 residues. The CDR3 bases are TGTGCCAGCAGCCCGATCGGACTGAACACTGAAGCTTTCTTT. Translated: CASSPIGLNTEAFF. The full variable domain, its missing parts supplied by reference TRBV7-2 and TRBJ1-1, is GAGVSQSPSNKVTEKGKDVELRCDPISGHTALYWYRQSLGQGLEFLIYFQGNSAPDKSGLPSDRFSAERTGGSVSTLTIQRTQQEDSAVYLCASSPIGLNTEAFFGQGTRLTVV.

V usage is TRBV5-6 and J usage is TRBJ1-2; D is ambiguous. V shed 2 bases and J shed 2 bases, with 10 bases lying between them. In germline, CDR1 is SGHDT, CDR2 YYEEEE. The CDR3 is 14 amino acids. CDR3 nucleotides: TGTGCCAGCAGCTTTATCGACGGGAACTATGGCTACACCTTC. Its protein product is CASSFIDGNYGYTF.

The rearrangement joins TRBV5-1 to TRBJ2-5, with 11 bases aligning to TRBD1. There are 16 residues in the CDR3. J gave up 1 base and V 0 bases, and 2 bases lay outside the gene matches. Germline-derived CDR1 and CDR2 are SGHRS and YFSETQ. This chain's CDR3 is CASSLEGTGGQETQYF. The CDR3 DNA is TGCGCCAGCAGCTTGGAAGGGACAGGGGGCCAAGAGACCCAGTACTTC.

About this clone itself: Different DNA sequences within this sample yield the same CDR3. J is TRBJ1-2 and V is TRBV29-1; the D is unclear. Trimming left V 4 bases short and J 3 bases short, with 9 bases between. CDR3 length: 12 amino acids. Germline CDR1 SQVTM, CDR2 ANQGSEA. The CDR3 DNA follows: TGCAGCGTTGTCGGGCAGGACTATGGCTACACCTTC. It yields the protein CSVVGQDYGYTF.

The gene calls are TRBV30 and TRBJ2-2; no clear D gene. CDR1 and CDR2 from the germline V gene are GTSNPN and SVGIG (reference sequence). V lost 4 bases, J lost 1 base, and 10 bases lay in between. The CDR3 length is 14 residues. For the CDR3, the DNA is TGTGCCTGGACCGTTTGGGGGAACACCGGGGAGCTGTTTTTT. Amino acid sequence: CAWTVWGNTGELFF.

As for this clone: Other DNA sequences in this sample translate to the same CDR3. The chain carries TRBV7-2 and TRBJ2-5; D not resolved. V lost 3 bases to trimming and J lost 3 bases, with 2 bases between them. This CDR3 region has 11 residues. The germline CDR1 and CDR2 sequences are SGHTA and FQGNSA. The CDR3 sequence: CASSLKETQYF. CDR3 sequence (DNA): TGTGCCAGCAGCTTGAAAGAGACCCAGTACTTC.